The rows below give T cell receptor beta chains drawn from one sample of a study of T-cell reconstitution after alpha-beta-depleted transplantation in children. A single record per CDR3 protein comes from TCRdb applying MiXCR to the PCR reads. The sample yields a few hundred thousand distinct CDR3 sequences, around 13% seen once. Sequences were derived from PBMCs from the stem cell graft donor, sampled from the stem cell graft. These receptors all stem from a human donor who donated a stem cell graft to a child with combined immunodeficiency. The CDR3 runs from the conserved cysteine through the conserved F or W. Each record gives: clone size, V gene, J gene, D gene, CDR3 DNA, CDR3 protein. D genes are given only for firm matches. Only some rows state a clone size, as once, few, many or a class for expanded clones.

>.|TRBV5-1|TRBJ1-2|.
TGCGCCAGCAGCTTCGAAAACAGGAACTATGGCTACACCTTC
CASSFENRNYGYTF
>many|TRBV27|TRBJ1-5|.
TGTGCCAGCAGTCCTGAGGGGGATCGCAATCAGCCCCAGCATTTT
CASSPEGDRNQPQHF
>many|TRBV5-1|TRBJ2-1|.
TGCGCCAGCAGCTTGGGGCAGACTAATGAGCAGTTCTTC
CASSLGQTNEQFF
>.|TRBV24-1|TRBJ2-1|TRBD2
TGTGCCACCAGTGTCGCACTAGCGGGAATTAACAATGAGCAGTTCTTC
CATSVALAGINNEQFF
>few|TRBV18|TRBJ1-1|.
TGTGCCAGCTCACTAACAGGGTCGGCCACTGAAGCTTTCTTT
CASSLTGSATEAFF
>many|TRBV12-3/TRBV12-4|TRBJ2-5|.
TGTGCCAGCAGCACCCAAGAGACCCAGTACTTC
CASSTQETQYF
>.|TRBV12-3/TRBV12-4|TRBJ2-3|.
TGTGCCAGCGTAGGCCTCGCCACAGATACGCAGTATTTT
CASVGLATDTQYF
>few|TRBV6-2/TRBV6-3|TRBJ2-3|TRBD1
TGTGCCAGCAGCCCGGACAGGTTCAACTCCGATACGCAGTATTTT
CASSPDRFNSDTQYF
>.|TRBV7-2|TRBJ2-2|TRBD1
TGTGCCAGCAGCACCAGACAGGGGTTCCTAAACACCGGGGAGCTGTTTTTT
CASSTRQGFLNTGELFF
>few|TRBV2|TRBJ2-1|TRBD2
TGTGCCAGCAGCGCGACTAGCGGGAGAATAAATGAGCAGTTCTTC
CASSATSGRINEQFF
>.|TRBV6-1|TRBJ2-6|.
TGTGCCAGCAGTCCAGACACGGCCGGGGTCCTGACTTTC
CASSPDTAGVLTF
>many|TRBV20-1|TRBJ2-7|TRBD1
TGCAGTGGGTGGGACAGGGATAACTACGAGCAGTACTTC
CSGWDRDNYEQYF
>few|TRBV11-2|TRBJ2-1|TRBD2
TGTGCCAGCAGCTTACGTAGCGGGAGGTACAATGAGCAGTTCTTC
CASSLRSGRYNEQFF
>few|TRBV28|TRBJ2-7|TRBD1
TGTGCCAGCAGCGCCCCTTCGACAGGGATCTACGAGCAGTACTTC
CASSAPSTGIYEQYF
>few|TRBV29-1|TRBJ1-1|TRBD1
TGCAGCGTTGGAGTTTGGACAGGGGGGAACACTGAAGCTTTCTTT
CSVGVWTGGNTEAFF
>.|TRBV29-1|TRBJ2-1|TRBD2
TGCAGCGTTACCGGACTAGCGGGGATCTCCTACAATGAGCAGTTCTTC
CSVTGLAGISYNEQFF